The 5 T cell receptor beta chains presented below share a single source sample, sequenced in a study of OX40 agonist ivuxolimab in advanced cancers. The protocol was immunoSEQ multiplex PCR, while the TCRdb copy is restricted to in-frame clones and leaves out a portion. The sample contains some 51,000 clones, about 77% of which appear only once. The sample was CD4+ or CD8+ T cells sorted from blood, taken in a trial of the OX40 agonist ivuxolimab. These receptors were collected from an adult with an advanced solid tumor such as melanoma, head and neck, liver or kidney cancer.

The rearrangement uses TRBV29-1 and TRBJ1-1; 8 nucleotides align to TRBD1. The CDR3 has 14 amino acids. Trimming at V came to 5 bases and at J to 4 bases, leaving 9 bases not matched to a gene. Germline V CDR1 and CDR2: SQVTM, ANQGSEA. CDR3 amino acids: CSVTKRTGTTEAFF. The CDR3 DNA reads TGCAGCGTTACCAAGAGGACAGGGACCACTGAAGCTTTCTTT.

This chain links TRBV19 with TRBJ2-5; 9 nucleotides agree with TRBD2. The CDR3 runs to 14 residues. Germline CDR1 and CDR2: LNHDA and SQIVND (reference sequence). Trimming cost V 7 bases and J 3 bases; bases outside gene matches: 6. Here the CDR3 DNA reads TGTGCCAGTAATTTAGCGGGAGTAGAAGAGACCCAGTACTTC. This sequence encodes CASNLAGVEETQYF.

This clone has only a few counts. The rearrangement uses TRBV5-1 and TRBJ2-7; D perhaps matches TRBD2 (5 bases). This CDR3 has 15 residues. V was cut by 4 bases and J by 2 bases, with 16 bases left in between. Germline V gene lookup returns CDR1 SGHRS and CDR2 YFSETQ. The CDR3 here is CASSPKTSGPYEQYF. The CDR3 DNA reads TGCGCCAGCAGCCCAAAAACCAGCGGACCCTACGAGCAGTACTTC.

The chain employs TRBV7-8 and TRBJ1-5, with a tentative D call TRBD1 (6 bases). Germline-derived CDR1 and CDR2 are SGHVS and FQNEAQ. The CDR3 is 14 amino acids. Trimming took 4 bases from V and 3 from J, leaving 10 bases between them. The CDR3 here is CASSSRDNNQPQHF. CDR3 DNA sequence: TGTGCCAGCAGCTCCCGGGACAACAATCAGCCCCAGCATTTT.

CDR3 sequence: CASSFRGSSYNEQFF. The CDR3 bases are TGTGCCAGCAGCTTCCGTGGGAGCTCCTACAATGAGCAGTTCTTC. This rearrangement joins TRBV5-6 to TRBJ2-1, with a possible D match to TRBD2 (5 bases). The CDR3 sequence is 15 residues long. Between the trimmed V and J ends, which lost 2 bases and 0 bases, there was a span of 9 bases. Germline assignment: CDR1 SGHDT and CDR2 YYEEEE. The full variable domain, completed using reference TRBV5-6 and TRBJ2-1, is DAGVTQSPTHLIKTRGQQVTLRCSPKSGHDTVSWYQQALGQGPQFIFQYYEEEERQRGNFPDRFSGHQFPNYSSELNVNALLLGDSALYLCASSFRGSSYNEQFFGPGTRLTVL.